The clone carrying this T cell receptor (beta chain) was seen a handful of times. The antigen is undetermined. These data belong to a study of glioma-infiltrating T cells after dendritic cell vaccination. For the study at large: Patients had newly diagnosed or recurrent glioblastoma and received dendritic cell vaccines. Treatment, given 2003 to 2012, was autologous tumor lysate-pulsed dendritic cell vaccination. General study findings and limits: Only a small number of patients had complete blood and tumor samples.

PBMC were collected before vaccination, two weeks after the third vaccination, and at progression. Losses at the gene ends were 1 base for V and 5 bases for J; bases not matched to a gene: 7. In germline, CDR1 is MNHEY, CDR2 SMNVEV (reference sequence). CDR3 size: 16 residues. Data came from immunoSEQ multiplex PCR; TCRdb stores just in-frame clones and leaves some out. The profile shows 65,000 to 90,000 clones, 82% of them singletons. This clonotype originated in a human donor with glioblastoma. Sequencing was performed on blood, taken before dendritic cell vaccination. V and J are TRBV27 and TRBJ2-5; 10 positions agree with TRBD1. In DNA, the CDR3 is TGTGCCAGCAGTTTATTGCTGGGACAGGGGTCGGAGACCCAGTACTTC. It translates to CASSLLLGQGSETQYF.